The sequence of this T cell receptor beta chain was determined in a study of T cells in Graves' hyperthyroidism and ophthalmopathy. In its sample, this clonotype was seen many times. Trimming removed 6 bases from V and 1 base from J, with 8 bases in between. Germline V CDR1 and CDR2: MNHNS, SASEGT. There are 13 residues in the CDR3. The CDR3 regions of TCR beta were amplified from RNA transcripts. Primed by the HTBI set, a first-round RT-PCR was run on the TCR CDR3. Using its own MiXCR run on the multiplex PCR reads, TCRdb lists one record per CDR3 protein. The data hold 200,000 to 250,000 distinct CDR3 sequences, with approximately 16% observed a single time.

The gene calls are TRBV6-1 and TRBJ2-3; D gene ambiguous. The TCR sequence derives from a woman under 30 with Graves' ophthalmopathy. Sequenced material: blood. CDR3 in DNA: TGTGCCAGCAGGAACAGTCGCACAGATACGCAGTATTTT. Its translation is CASRNSRTDTQYF.